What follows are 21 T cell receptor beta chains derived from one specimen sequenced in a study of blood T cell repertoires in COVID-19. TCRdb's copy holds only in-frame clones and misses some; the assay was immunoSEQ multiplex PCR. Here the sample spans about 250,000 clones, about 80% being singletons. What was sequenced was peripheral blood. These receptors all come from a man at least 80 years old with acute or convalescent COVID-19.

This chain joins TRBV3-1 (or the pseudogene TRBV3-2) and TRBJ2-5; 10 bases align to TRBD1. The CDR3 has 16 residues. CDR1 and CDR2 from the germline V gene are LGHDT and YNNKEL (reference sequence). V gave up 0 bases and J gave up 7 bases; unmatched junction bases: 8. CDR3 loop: CASSQEGTGAVGTQYF. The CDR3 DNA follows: TGTGCCAGCAGCCAAGAGGGGACAGGGGCGGTTGGGACCCAGTACTTC.

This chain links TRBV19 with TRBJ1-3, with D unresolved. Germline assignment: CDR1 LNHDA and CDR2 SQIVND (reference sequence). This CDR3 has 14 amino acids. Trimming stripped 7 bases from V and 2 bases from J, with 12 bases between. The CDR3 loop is CASTPGGTGNTIYF. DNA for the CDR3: TGTGCCAGTACCCCCGGAGGGACTGGAAACACCATATATTTT.

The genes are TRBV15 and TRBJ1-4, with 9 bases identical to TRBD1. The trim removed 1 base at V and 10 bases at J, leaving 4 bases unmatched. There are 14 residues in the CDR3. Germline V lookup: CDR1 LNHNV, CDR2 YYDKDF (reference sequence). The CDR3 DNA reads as TGTGCCACCAGCAGAGCCCGACAGGGGGGAAAACTGTTTTTT. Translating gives CATSRARQGGKLFF.

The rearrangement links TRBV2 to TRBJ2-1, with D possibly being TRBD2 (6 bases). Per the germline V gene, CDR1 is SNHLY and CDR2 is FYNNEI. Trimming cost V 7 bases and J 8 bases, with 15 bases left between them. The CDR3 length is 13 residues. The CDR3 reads CASTSGLADEQFF. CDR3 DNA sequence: TGTGCCAGCACCAGCGGGTTAGCAGATGAGCAGTTCTTC.

CDR3 region: CATALSTSEQFF. The CDR3 coding sequence is TGTGCCACCGCCTTGTCTACTTCTGAGCAGTTCTTC. This chain uses TRBV24-1 with TRBJ2-1; D unclear. This CDR3 spans 12 amino acids. The V gene's germline CDR1 is KGHDR and CDR2 SFDVKD. The germline V and J ends were trimmed by 9 bases and 9 bases, with 14 bases remaining between them.

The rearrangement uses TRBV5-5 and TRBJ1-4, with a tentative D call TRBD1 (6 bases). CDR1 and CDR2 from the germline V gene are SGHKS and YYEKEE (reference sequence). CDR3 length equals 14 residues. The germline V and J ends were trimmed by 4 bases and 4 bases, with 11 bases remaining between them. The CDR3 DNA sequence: TGTGCCAGCAGCCTGGACAGTTATAATGAAAAACTGTTTTTT. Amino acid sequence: CASSLDSYNEKLFF.

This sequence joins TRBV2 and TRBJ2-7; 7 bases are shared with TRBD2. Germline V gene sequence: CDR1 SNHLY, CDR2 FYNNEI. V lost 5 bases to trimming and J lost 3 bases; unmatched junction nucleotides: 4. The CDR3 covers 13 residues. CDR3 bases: TGTGCCAGCAGTCTTACTAGCGACTACGAGCAGTACTTC. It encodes CASSLTSDYEQYF.

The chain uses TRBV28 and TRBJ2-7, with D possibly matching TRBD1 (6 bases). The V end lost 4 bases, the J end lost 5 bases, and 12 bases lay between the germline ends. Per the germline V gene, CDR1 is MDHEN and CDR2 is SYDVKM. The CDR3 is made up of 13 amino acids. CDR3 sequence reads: CASSSDRPHEQYF. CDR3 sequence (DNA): TGTGCCAGCAGTTCCGACAGGCCCCACGAGCAGTACTTC.

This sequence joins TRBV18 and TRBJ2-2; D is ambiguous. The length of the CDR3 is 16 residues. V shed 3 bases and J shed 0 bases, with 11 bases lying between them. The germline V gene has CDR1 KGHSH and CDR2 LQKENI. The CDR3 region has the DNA TGTGCCAGCTCACCTCGGCCTGACTCGAACACCGGGGAGCTGTTTTTT. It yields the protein CASSPRPDSNTGELFF.

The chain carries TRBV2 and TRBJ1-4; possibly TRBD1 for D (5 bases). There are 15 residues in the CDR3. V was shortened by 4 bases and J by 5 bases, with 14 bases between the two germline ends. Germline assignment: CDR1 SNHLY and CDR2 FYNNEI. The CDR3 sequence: CASSVRQSTNEKLFF. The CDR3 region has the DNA TGTGCCAGCAGTGTTCGACAGAGCACAAATGAAAAACTGTTTTTT.

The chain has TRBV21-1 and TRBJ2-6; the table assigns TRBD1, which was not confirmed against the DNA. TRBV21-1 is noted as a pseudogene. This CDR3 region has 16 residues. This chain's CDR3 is CASGEGVREGANVLTF. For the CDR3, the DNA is TGTGCCAGCGGAGAGGGGGTCCGAGAAGGGGCCAACGTCCTGACTTTC.

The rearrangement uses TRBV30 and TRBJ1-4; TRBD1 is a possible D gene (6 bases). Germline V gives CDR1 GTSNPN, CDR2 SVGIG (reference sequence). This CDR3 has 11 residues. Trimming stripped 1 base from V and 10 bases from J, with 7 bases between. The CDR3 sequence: CAWSGGGKLFF. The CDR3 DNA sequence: TGTGCCTGGAGTGGAGGGGGAAAACTGTTTTTT.

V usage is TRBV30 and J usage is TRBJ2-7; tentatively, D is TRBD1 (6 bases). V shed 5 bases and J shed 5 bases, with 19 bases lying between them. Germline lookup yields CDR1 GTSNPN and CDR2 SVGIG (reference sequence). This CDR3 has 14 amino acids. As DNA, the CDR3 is TGTGCCTGGGATAAAGGGACACCAGAGAACGAGCAGTACTTC. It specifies CAWDKGTPENEQYF.

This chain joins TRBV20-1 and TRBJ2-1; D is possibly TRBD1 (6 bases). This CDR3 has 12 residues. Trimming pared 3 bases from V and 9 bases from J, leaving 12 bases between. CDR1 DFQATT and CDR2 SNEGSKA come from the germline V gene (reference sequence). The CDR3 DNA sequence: TGCAGTGCTAGTAGAGGGGGTGGTGAGCAGTTCTTC. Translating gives CSASRGGGEQFF.

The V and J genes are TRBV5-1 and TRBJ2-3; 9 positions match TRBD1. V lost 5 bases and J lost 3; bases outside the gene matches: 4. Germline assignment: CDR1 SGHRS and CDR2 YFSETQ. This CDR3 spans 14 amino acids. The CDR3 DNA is TGCGCCAGCAGTACAGGGGGCGCAACAGATACGCAGTATTTT. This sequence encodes CASSTGGATDTQYF.

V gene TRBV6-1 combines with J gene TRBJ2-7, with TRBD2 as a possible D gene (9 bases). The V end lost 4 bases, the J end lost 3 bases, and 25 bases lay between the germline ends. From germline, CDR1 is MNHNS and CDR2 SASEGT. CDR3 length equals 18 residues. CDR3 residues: CASSGRAGGLAGSYEQYF. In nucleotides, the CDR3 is TGTGCCAGCAGTGGTCGTGCAGGGGGCCTAGCGGGGAGCTACGAGCAGTACTTC.

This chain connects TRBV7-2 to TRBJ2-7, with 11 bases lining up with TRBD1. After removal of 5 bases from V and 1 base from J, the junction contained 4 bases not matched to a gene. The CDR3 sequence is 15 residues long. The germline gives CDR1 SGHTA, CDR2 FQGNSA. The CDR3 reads CASSPGQGASYEQYF. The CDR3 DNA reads TGTGCCAGCAGCCCTGGACAGGGGGCTTCCTACGAGCAGTACTTC.

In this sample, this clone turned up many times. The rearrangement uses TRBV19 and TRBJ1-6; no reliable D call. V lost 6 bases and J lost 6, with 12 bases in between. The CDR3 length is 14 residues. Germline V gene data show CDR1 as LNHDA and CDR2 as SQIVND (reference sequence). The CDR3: CASSRLPPNSPLHF. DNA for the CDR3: TGTGCCAGTAGCCGTCTTCCCCCTAATTCACCCCTCCACTTT.

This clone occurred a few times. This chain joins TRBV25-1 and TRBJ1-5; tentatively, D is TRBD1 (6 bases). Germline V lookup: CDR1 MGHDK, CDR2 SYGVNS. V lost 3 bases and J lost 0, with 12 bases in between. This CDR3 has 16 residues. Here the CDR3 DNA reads TGTGCCAGCAGTGATGGGACATCGGATAGCAATCAGCCCCAGCATTTT. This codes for CASSDGTSDSNQPQHF. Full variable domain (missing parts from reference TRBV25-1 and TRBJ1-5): EADIYQTPRYLVIGTGKKITLECSQTMGHDKMYWYQQDPGMELHLIHYSYGVNSTEKGDLSSESTVSRIRTEHFPLTLESARPSHTSQYLCASSDGTSDSNQPQHFGDGTRLSIL.

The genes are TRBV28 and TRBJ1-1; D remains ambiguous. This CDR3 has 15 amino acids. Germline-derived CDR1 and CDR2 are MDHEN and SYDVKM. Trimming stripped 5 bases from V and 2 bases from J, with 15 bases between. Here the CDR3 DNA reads TGTGCCAGCAGTAGTCTATGGAAGACAAACACTGAAGCTTTCTTT. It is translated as CASSSLWKTNTEAFF.

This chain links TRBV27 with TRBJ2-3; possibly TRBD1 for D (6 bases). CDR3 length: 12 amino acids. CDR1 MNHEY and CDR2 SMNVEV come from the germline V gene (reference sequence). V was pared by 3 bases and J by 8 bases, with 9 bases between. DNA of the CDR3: TGTGCCAGCAGTTTTCCCAGGGGTACGCAGTATTTT. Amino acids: CASSFPRGTQYF.